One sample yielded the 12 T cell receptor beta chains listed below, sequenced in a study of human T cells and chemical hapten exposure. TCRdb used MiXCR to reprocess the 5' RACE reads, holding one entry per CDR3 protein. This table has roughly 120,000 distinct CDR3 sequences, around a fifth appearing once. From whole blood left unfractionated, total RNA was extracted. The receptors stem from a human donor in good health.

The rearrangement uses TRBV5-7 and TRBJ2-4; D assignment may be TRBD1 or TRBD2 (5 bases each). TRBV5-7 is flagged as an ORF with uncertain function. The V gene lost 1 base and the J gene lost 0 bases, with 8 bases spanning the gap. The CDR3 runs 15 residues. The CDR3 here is CASSLRGVAKNIQYF. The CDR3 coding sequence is TGTGCCAGCAGCTTGAGAGGGGTAGCCAAAAACATTCAGTACTTC.

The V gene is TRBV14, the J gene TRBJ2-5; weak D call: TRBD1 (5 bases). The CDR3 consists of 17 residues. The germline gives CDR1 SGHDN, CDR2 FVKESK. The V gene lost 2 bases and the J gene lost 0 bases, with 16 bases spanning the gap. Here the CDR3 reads CASSQRLRQKYQETQYF. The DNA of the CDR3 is TGTGCCAGCAGCCAAAGATTGAGACAGAAGTACCAAGAGACCCAGTACTTC.

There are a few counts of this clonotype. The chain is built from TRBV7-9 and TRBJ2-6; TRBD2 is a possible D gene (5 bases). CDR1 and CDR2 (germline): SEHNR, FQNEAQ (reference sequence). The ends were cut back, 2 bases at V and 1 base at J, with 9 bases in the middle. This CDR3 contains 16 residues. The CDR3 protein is CASSLFGGSGANVLTF. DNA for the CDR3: TGTGCCAGCAGCTTATTTGGCGGGTCTGGGGCCAACGTCCTGACTTTC.

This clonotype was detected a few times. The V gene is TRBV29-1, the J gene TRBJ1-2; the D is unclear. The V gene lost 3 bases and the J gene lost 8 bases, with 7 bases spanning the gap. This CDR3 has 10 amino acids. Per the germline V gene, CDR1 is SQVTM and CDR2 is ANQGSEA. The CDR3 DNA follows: TGCAGCGTTGACCATAGGGGCTACACCTTC. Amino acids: CSVDHRGYTF.

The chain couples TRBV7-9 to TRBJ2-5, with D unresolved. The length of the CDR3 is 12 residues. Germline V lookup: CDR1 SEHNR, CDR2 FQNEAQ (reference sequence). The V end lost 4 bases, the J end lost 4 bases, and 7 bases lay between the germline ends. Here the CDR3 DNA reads TGTGCCAGCAGCTCGCACCCAGAGACCCAGTACTTC. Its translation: CASSSHPETQYF.

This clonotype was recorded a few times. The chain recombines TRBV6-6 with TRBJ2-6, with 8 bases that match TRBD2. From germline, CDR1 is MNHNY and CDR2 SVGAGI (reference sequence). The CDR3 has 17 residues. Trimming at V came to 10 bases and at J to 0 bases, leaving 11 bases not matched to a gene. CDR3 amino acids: CAIRAGGSSSGANVLTF. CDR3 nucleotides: TGTGCCATCCGGGCGGGGGGCTCCAGCTCTGGGGCCAACGTCCTGACTTTC.

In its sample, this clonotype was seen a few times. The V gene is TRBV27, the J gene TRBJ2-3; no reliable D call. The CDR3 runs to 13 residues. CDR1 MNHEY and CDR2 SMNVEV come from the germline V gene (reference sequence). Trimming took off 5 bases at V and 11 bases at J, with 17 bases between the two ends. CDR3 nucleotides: TGTGCCAGCAGTGCCAAAGCCGGACGGGTGCAGTATTTT. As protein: CASSAKAGRVQYF.

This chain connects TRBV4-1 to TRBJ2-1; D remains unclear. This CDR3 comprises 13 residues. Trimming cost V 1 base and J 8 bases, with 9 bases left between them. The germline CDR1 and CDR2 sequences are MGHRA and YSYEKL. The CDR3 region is CASSQGAGYEQFF. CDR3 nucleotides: TGCGCCAGCAGCCAAGGCGCAGGTTATGAGCAGTTCTTC.

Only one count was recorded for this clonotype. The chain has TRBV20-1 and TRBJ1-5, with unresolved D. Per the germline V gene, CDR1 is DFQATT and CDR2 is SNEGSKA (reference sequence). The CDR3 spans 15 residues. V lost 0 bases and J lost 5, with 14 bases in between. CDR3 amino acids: CSARDIRLRHQPQHF. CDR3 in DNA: TGCAGTGCTAGAGATATCAGGTTGCGACATCAGCCCCAGCATTTT.

CDR3 in amino acids: CAWSDPSPLHF. In DNA, the CDR3 is TGTGCCTGGAGTGATCCATCACCCCTCCACTTT. The chain carries TRBV30 and TRBJ1-6; D uncertain. Germline V gene sequence: CDR1 GTSNPN, CDR2 SVGIG (reference sequence). The germline V and J ends were trimmed by 1 base and 10 bases, with 5 bases remaining between them. The CDR3 has 11 amino acids.

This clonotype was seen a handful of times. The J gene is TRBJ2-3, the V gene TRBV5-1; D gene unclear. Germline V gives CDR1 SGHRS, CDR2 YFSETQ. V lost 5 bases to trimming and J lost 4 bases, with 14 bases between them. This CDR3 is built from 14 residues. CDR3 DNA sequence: TGCGCCAGCAGGGCGGAAGGGCCTCCAGATACGCAGTATTTT. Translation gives CASRAEGPPDTQYF.

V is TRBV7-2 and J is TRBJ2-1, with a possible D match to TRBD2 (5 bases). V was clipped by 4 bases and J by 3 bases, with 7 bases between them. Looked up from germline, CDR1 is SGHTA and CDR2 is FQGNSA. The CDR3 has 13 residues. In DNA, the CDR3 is TGTGCCAGCAGCTCCCGGGACTACAATGAGCAGTTCTTC. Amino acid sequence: CASSSRDYNEQFF.